A selection of T cell receptor beta chains follows, all from one sample in a study of blood T cell repertoires in COVID-19. The method was immunoSEQ multiplex PCR; TCRdb's version includes in-frame clones alone and lacks a portion of them. The data contain some 260,000 clones, around 82% of them seen just once; the ten biggest clones take up 4.9%. Input material: peripheral blood. The source of these receptors is a woman older than 75 with active or convalescent COVID-19. The CDR3 runs from the conserved cysteine through the conserved F or W. Fields, in order: CDR3 protein, CDR3 DNA, clone size, V gene, D gene, J gene. D genes are given only for firm matches. Clone size is stated in some rows and not others, as once, few, many or a class when expanded.

CDR3aa: CASRSTGGQETQYF
CDR3nt: TGTGCCAGCAGAAGTACAGGGGGTCAAGAGACCCAGTACTTC
abundance: -
v_gene: TRBV6-5
d_gene: TRBD1
j_gene: TRBJ2-5

CDR3aa: CASGGQGYGYTF
CDR3nt: TGTGCCAGCGGCGGACAGGGGTATGGCTACACCTTC
abundance: -
v_gene: TRBV28
d_gene: TRBD1
j_gene: TRBJ1-2

CDR3aa: CASSLVSRVSEAFF
CDR3nt: TGCGCCAGCAGCTTGGTTTCCAGGGTCTCTGAAGCTTTCTTT
abundance: -
v_gene: TRBV5-1
d_gene: -
j_gene: TRBJ1-1

CDR3aa: CASSPGGQRRTGELFF
CDR3nt: TGTGCCAGCAGCCCAGGAGGACAGCGTCGCACCGGGGAGCTGTTTTTT
abundance: -
v_gene: TRBV11-3
d_gene: -
j_gene: TRBJ2-2

CDR3aa: CATSGTSGGAGELFF
CDR3nt: TGTGCCACCAGTGGGACTAGCGGGGGGGCCGGGGAGCTGTTTTTT
abundance: -
v_gene: TRBV24-1
d_gene: TRBD2
j_gene: TRBJ2-2

CDR3aa: CASSTFQGGGYNEQFF
CDR3nt: TGCGCCAGCAGTACGTTCCAGGGTGGTGGCTACAATGAGCAGTTCTTC
abundance: -
v_gene: TRBV5-1
d_gene: -
j_gene: TRBJ2-1

CDR3aa: CASSLSGLGYEQYF
CDR3nt: TGTGCCAGCAGTTTATCAGGACTAGGCTACGAGCAGTACTTC
abundance: -
v_gene: TRBV28
d_gene: TRBD2
j_gene: TRBJ2-7

CDR3aa: CASSGRDNQPQHF
CDR3nt: TGTGCCAGCAGCGGACGGGACAATCAGCCCCAGCATTTT
abundance: -
v_gene: TRBV2
d_gene: -
j_gene: TRBJ1-5

CDR3aa: CASSLDPYQNTEAFF
CDR3nt: TGCGCCAGCAGCTTGGATCCCTACCAGAACACTGAAGCTTTCTTT
abundance: -
v_gene: TRBV5-1
d_gene: -
j_gene: TRBJ1-1

CDR3aa: CASSLDSQETQYF
CDR3nt: TGTGCCAGCAGCTTGGACAGTCAAGAGACCCAGTACTTC
abundance: -
v_gene: TRBV5-4
d_gene: -
j_gene: TRBJ2-5

CDR3aa: CASSLAPGSNQPQHF
CDR3nt: TGCGCCAGCAGCTTGGCCCCGGGGAGCAATCAGCCCCAGCATTTT
abundance: -
v_gene: TRBV5-1
d_gene: -
j_gene: TRBJ1-5

CDR3aa: CASRQGPGANVLTF
CDR3nt: TGTGCCAGCCGACAGGGCCCTGGGGCCAACGTCCTGACTTTC
abundance: -
v_gene: TRBV27
d_gene: TRBD1
j_gene: TRBJ2-6

CDR3aa: CASSTQTSHEQYF
CDR3nt: TGCGCCAGCAGCACCCAAACTAGTCACGAGCAGTACTTC
abundance: -
v_gene: TRBV5-1
d_gene: -
j_gene: TRBJ2-7

CDR3aa: CASSLGGEPNQPQHF
CDR3nt: TGTGCCAGCAGCTTAGGTGGGGAGCCCAATCAGCCCCAGCATTTT
abundance: -
v_gene: TRBV7-9
d_gene: -
j_gene: TRBJ1-5

CDR3aa: CASSSAQGNNSPLHF
CDR3nt: TGTGCCAGCAGTTCAGCCCAGGGTAATAATTCACCCCTCCACTTT
abundance: -
v_gene: TRBV28
d_gene: -
j_gene: TRBJ1-6

CDR3aa: CASSQELLAGYEQYF
CDR3nt: TGTGCCAGCAGCCAAGAGCTCCTAGCGGGATACGAGCAGTACTTC
abundance: -
v_gene: TRBV3-1/TRBV3-2
d_gene: TRBD2
j_gene: TRBJ2-7

CDR3aa: CAISDPSSSGGHNEQFF
CDR3nt: TGTGCCATCAGTGACCCTTCCTCTAGCGGGGGACACAATGAGCAGTTCTTC
abundance: -
v_gene: TRBV10-3
d_gene: TRBD2
j_gene: TRBJ2-1

CDR3aa: CASGAGGQGLSYEQYF
CDR3nt: TGTGCCAGCGGGGCTGGGGGACAGGGGCTTTCCTACGAGCAGTACTTC
abundance: -
v_gene: TRBV2
d_gene: TRBD1
j_gene: TRBJ2-7

CDR3aa: CASSYRDTNYEQYF
CDR3nt: TGCGCCAGCAGCTACCGGGACACCAACTACGAGCAGTACTTC
abundance: -
v_gene: TRBV5-1
d_gene: -
j_gene: TRBJ2-7

CDR3aa: CASSLGGTSAGAKNIQYF
CDR3nt: TGCGCCAGCAGCTTGGGGGGCACTAGCGCTGGAGCCAAAAACATTCAGTACTTC
abundance: -
v_gene: TRBV5-1
d_gene: TRBD2
j_gene: TRBJ2-4

CDR3aa: CASSSEAGTSGYTF
CDR3nt: TGCGCCAGCAGCTCCGAGGCGGGGACGAGCGGCTACACCTTC
abundance: -
v_gene: TRBV5-1
d_gene: -
j_gene: TRBJ1-2

CDR3aa: CASSLGQLEGQPQHF
CDR3nt: TGTGCCAGCAGCTTGGGACAGCTCGAGGGGCAGCCCCAGCATTTT
abundance: once
v_gene: TRBV11-2
d_gene: TRBD1
j_gene: TRBJ1-5

CDR3aa: CASSDALNTEAFF
CDR3nt: TGTGCCAGCAGTGATGCGTTGAACACTGAAGCTTTCTTT
abundance: -
v_gene: TRBV2
d_gene: -
j_gene: TRBJ1-1

CDR3aa: CASSQDRRGGAEETQYF
CDR3nt: TGCGCCAGCAGCCAAGATCGGCGCGGGGGGGCCGAAGAGACCCAGTACTTC
abundance: -
v_gene: TRBV4-1
d_gene: TRBD2
j_gene: TRBJ2-5

CDR3aa: CASSSTGVSNQPQHF
CDR3nt: TGTGCCAGTAGTTCTACAGGTGTGAGCAATCAGCCCCAGCATTTT
abundance: -
v_gene: TRBV19
d_gene: -
j_gene: TRBJ1-5

CDR3aa: CASSAQGRNSPLHF
CDR3nt: TGTGCCAGCAGTGCACAGGGCCGGAATTCACCCCTCCACTTT
abundance: -
v_gene: TRBV25-1
d_gene: -
j_gene: TRBJ1-6

CDR3aa: CASISWDRTRQGATGELFF
CDR3nt: TGTGCCAGTATATCATGGGACAGAACTCGACAGGGGGCCACCGGGGAGCTGTTTTTT
abundance: -
v_gene: TRBV19
d_gene: TRBD1
j_gene: TRBJ2-2

CDR3aa: CASSIGGTGGKNGYTF
CDR3nt: TGTGCCAGTAGTATTGGAGGGACAGGGGGCAAGAATGGCTACACCTTC
abundance: -
v_gene: TRBV19
d_gene: TRBD1
j_gene: TRBJ1-2

CDR3aa: CASSLEQGSYNEQFF
CDR3nt: TGTGCCAGCAGCTTAGAACAGGGGTCATACAATGAGCAGTTCTTC
abundance: -
v_gene: TRBV7-6
d_gene: TRBD1
j_gene: TRBJ2-1

CDR3aa: CASSEADPRGKLFF
CDR3nt: TGTGCCAGCAGTGAAGCGGACCCACGGGGAAAACTGTTTTTT
abundance: few
v_gene: TRBV6-1
d_gene: -
j_gene: TRBJ1-4

CDR3aa: CASSDLNSGTGGLVLSYEQYF
CDR3nt: TGTGCCAGCAGCGACCTTAACTCCGGGACAGGGGGCTTAGTTCTTTCCTACGAGCAGTACTTC
abundance: -
v_gene: TRBV2
d_gene: TRBD1
j_gene: TRBJ2-7